This TCR beta chain was sequenced for a study of spatial heterogeneity in lung cancer. About the research overall: Beta-chain sequences were consistently detected more often than alpha-chain sequences.

The sample's time point: sample taken at primary tumor resection. Extraction of whole RNA from tumor, nontumor lung or frozen PBMC preceded unsorted sequencing. Unique molecular identifiers, one per molecule, were present on every TCR cDNA molecule. Each CDR3 protein gets one entry after TCRdb re-called the 5' RACE reads with MiXCR. This sample yields about 92,000 distinct CDR3 sequences, of which 12% are seen a single time; roughly 39% belongs to the top ten. The CDR3 contains 16 residues. V shed 4 bases and J shed 0 bases, with 15 bases lying between them. Germline V gene data show CDR1 as KGHSY and CDR2 as FQNENV.

The specimen comprised PBMCs, sampled at surgery. The V and J genes are TRBV16 and TRBJ1-1; possible D gene TRBD1, 5 bases. The sequence came from a male donor with early-stage non-small cell lung cancer. The DNA of the CDR3 is TGTGCCAGCAGCCCGGTAGACAGTGATATGAACACTGAAGCTTTCTTT. This sequence encodes CASSPVDSDMNTEAFF.